This TCR beta chain was sequenced for a study of T-cell memory formation after mild COVID-19. Overall study findings and caveats: While clones contracting from day 15 to 85 were balanced between CD4 and CD8, later expanders leaned CD4+.

About this clonotype: What it binds is unknown.

The CDR3 runs 14 residues. The germline V gene encodes CDR1 SGHTA and CDR2 FQGNSA. V lost 6 bases and J lost 2, with 11 bases in between. After 5'RACE with constant-segment primers, TCR alpha and TCR beta cDNA libraries carrying sample barcodes and UMIs were obtained. MiXCR was run by TCRdb on the 5' RACE reads, yielding one entry per CDR3 protein. Of some 300,000 distinct CDR3 sequences detected, about 20% appear once; the ten largest clones hold roughly a fifth. Sequencing was carried out using PBMCs or a T cell subset sorted from them (not recorded which). This chain connects TRBV7-2 to TRBJ1-3; D might be TRBD1 (5 bases). This TCR was sampled from a young man who had mild COVID-19 (a few samples of this study predate the infection). Cell type and time point are not known. The CDR3 sequence: CASSFQGPGNTIYF. The CDR3 DNA is TGTGCCAGCAGTTTCCAGGGTCCTGGAAACACCATATATTTT.